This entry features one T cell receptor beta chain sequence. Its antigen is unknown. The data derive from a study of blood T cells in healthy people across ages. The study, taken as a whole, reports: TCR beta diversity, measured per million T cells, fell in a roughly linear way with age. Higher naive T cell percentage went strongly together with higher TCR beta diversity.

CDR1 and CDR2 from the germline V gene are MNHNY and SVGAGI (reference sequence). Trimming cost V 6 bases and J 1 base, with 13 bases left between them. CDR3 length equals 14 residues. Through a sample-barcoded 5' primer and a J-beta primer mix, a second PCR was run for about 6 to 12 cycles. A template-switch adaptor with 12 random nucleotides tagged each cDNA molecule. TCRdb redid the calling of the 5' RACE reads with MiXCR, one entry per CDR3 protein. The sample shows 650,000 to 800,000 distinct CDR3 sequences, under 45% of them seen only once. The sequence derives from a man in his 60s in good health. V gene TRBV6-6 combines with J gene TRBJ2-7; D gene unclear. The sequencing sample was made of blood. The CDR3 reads CASSRDTSSYEQYF. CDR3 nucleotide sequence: TGTGCCAGCAGCCGCGACACCTCGTCCTACGAGCAGTACTTC.